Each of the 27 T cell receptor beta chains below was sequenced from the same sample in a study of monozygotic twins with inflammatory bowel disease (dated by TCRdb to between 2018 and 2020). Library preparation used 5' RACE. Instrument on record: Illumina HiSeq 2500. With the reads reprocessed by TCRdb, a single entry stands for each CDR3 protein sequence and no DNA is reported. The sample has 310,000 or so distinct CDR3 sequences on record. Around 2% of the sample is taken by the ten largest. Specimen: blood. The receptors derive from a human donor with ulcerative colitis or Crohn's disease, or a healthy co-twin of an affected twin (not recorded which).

CDR3 in amino acids: CSARPIGNQPQHF. The chain combines TRBV20-1 with TRBJ1-5. CDR1 DFQATT and CDR2 SNEGSKA come from the germline V gene (reference sequence). There are 13 residues in the CDR3.

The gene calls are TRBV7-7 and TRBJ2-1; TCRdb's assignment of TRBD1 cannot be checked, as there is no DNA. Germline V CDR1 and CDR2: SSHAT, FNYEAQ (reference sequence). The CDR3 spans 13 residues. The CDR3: CASSLGTGIEQFF.

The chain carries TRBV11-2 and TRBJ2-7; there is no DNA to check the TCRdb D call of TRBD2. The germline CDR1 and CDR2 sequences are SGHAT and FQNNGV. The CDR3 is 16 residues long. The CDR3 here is CASSLEASGGPYEQYF.

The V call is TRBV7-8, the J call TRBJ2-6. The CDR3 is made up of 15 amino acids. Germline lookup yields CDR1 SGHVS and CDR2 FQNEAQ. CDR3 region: CASSLGNTGANVLTF. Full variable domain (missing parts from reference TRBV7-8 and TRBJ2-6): GAGVSQSPRYKVAKRGQDVALRCDPISGHVSLFWYQQALGQGPEFLTYFQNEAQLDKSGLPSDRFFAERPEGSVSTLKIQRTQQEDSAVYLCASSLGNTGANVLTFGAGSRLTVL.

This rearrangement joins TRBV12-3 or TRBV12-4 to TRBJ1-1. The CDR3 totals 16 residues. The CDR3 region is CASSHPRAASNTEAFF.

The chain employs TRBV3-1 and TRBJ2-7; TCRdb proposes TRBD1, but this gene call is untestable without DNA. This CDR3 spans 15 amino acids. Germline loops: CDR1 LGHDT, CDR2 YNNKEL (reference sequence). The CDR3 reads CASSLSGVTGYEQYF.

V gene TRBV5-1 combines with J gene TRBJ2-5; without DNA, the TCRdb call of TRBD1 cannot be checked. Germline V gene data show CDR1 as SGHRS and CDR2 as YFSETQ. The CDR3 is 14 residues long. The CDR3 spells CASSLGTGLETQYF.

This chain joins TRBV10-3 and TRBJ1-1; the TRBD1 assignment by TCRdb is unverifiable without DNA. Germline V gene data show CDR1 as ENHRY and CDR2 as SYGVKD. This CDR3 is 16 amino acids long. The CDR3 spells CAISEPGLHMNTEAFF.

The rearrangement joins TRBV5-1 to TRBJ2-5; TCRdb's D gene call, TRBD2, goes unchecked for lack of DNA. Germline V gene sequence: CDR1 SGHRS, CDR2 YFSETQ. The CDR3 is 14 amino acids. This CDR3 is CASSGRENQETQYF.

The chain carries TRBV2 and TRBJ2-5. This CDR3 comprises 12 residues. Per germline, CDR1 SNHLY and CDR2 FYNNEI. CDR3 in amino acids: CASTYYQETQYF.

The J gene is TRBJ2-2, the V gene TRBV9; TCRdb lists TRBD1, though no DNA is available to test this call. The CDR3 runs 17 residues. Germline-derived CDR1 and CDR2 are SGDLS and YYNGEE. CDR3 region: CASSVSDRPSRTGELFF.

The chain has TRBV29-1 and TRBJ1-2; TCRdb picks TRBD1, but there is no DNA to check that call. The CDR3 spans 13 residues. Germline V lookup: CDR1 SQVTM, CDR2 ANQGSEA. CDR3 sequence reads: CSVRDDTLYGYTF.

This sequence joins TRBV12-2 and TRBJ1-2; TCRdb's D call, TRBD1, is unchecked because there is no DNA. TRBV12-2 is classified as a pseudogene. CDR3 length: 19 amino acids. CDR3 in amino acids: CASRLPLSSPRPVRDGYTF.

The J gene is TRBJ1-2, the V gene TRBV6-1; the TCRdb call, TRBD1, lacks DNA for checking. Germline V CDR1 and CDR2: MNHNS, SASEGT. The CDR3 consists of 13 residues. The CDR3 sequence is CASSEQGNYGYTF.

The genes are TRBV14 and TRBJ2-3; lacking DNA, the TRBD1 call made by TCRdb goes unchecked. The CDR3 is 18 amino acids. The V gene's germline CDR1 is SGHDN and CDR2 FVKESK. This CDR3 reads CASSQQKSGQAFTDTQYF.

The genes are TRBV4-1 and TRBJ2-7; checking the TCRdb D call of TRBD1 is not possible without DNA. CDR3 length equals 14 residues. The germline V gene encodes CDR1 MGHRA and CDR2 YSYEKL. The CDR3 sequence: CASSPARDPYEQYF.

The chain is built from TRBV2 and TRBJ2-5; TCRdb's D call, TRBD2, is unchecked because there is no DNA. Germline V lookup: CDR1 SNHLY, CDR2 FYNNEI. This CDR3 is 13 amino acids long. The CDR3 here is CASRRGAGETQYF.

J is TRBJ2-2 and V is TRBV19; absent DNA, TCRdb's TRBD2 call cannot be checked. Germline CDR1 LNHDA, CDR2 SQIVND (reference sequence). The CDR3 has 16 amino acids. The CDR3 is CASSASGATNTGELFF. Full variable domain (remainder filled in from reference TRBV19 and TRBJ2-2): DGGITQSPKYLFRKEGQNVTLSCEQNLNHDAMYWYRQDPGQGLRLIYYSQIVNDFQKGDIAEGYSVSREKKESFPLTVTSAQKNPTAFYLCASSASGATNTGELFFGEGSRLTVL.

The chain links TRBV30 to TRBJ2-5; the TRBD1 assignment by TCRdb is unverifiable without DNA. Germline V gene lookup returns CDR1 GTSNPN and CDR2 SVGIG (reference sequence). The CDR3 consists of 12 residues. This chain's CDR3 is CALSLGQPSEYF.

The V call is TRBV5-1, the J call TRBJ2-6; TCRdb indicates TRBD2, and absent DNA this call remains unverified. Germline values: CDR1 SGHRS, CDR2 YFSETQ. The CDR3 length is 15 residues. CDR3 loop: CASSLEEAGANVLTF.

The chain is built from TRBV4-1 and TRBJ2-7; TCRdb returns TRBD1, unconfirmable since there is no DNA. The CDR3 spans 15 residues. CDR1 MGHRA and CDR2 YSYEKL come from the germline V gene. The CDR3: CASSQGTGDPYEQYF.

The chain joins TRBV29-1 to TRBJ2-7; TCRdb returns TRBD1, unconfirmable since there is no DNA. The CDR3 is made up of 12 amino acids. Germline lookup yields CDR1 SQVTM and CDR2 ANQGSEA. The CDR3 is CSVRTGEYEQYF.

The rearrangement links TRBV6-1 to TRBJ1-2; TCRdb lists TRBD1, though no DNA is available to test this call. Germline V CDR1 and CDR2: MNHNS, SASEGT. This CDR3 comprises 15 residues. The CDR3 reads CASNGGHRGNYGYTF.

The CDR3 region is CASSREGQPSYEQYF. The chain uses TRBV5-1 and TRBJ2-7; TCRdb designates TRBD2, a call that cannot be tested without DNA. This CDR3 region has 15 residues. CDR1 and CDR2 (germline): SGHRS, YFSETQ. Full variable domain (missing parts from reference TRBV5-1 and TRBJ2-7): KAGVTQTPRYLIKTRGQQVTLSCSPISGHRSVSWYQQTPGQGLQFLFEYFSETQRNKGNFPGRFSGRQFSNSRSEMNVSTLELGDSALYLCASSREGQPSYEQYFGPGTRLTVT.

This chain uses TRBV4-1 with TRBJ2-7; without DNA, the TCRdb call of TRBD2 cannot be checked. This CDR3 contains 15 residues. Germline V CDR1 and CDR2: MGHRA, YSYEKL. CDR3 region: CASSQPTSGRGEQYF.

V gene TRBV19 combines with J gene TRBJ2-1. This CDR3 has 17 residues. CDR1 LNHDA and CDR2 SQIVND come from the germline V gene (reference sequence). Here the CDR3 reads CASRTDGLRDQLNEQFF.

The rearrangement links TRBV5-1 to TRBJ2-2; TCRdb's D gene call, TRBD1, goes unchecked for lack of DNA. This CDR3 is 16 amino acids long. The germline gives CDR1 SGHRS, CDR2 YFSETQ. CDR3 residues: CASSWGPGVRTGELFF.